A selection of T cell receptor beta chains follows, all from one sample in a study of T cells in Graves' hyperthyroidism and ophthalmopathy. A single record per CDR3 protein comes from TCRdb applying MiXCR to the multiplex PCR reads. The sample contains approximately 330,000 distinct CDR3 sequences, roughly an eighth of which appear only once. Material for sequencing was blood. The source of these receptors is a woman between 40 and 50 years old with Graves' ophthalmopathy. The CDR3 runs from the conserved cysteine through the conserved F or W.

len: 13
j_gene: TRBJ1-1
v_gene: TRBV27
CDR3aa: CASTGSRGTEAFF

len: 15
j_gene: TRBJ1-5
v_gene: TRBV4-1
CDR3aa: CASSRIQGGKQPQHF

len: 13
j_gene: TRBJ2-7
v_gene: TRBV25-1
CDR3aa: CASSESTVHEQYF

len: 14
j_gene: TRBJ1-1
v_gene: TRBV5-1
CDR3aa: CASSLTIQGRGAFF

len: 13
j_gene: TRBJ2-2
v_gene: TRBV18
CDR3aa: CASSPQGTGELFF

len: 13
j_gene: TRBJ2-7
v_gene: TRBV7-9
CDR3aa: CASRAGSSCEQYF

len: 14
j_gene: TRBJ2-3
v_gene: TRBV30
CDR3aa: CAWTRGTDTDTQYF

len: 15
j_gene: TRBJ1-6
v_gene: TRBV7-8
CDR3aa: CASSPTGTRNSPLHF

len: 15
j_gene: TRBJ1-1
v_gene: TRBV5-4
CDR3aa: CASSLGGRRDTEAFF

len: 12
j_gene: TRBJ2-5
v_gene: TRBV6-1
CDR3aa: CATRREKETQYF

len: 13
j_gene: TRBJ1-6
v_gene: TRBV3-1
CDR3aa: CASSPDRDSPLHF

len: 15
j_gene: TRBJ2-7
v_gene: TRBV4-1
CDR3aa: CASSQGDRGINEQYF

len: 15
j_gene: TRBJ1-2
v_gene: TRBV19
CDR3aa: CASTPAGGRPYGYTF

len: 11
j_gene: TRBJ2-7
v_gene: TRBV20-1
CDR3aa: CSASRRSEQYF

len: 14
j_gene: TRBJ1-2
v_gene: TRBV20-1
CDR3aa: CSAPGQGGDYGYTF

len: 17
j_gene: TRBJ1-2
v_gene: TRBV24-1
CDR3aa: CATSDSPGTGATYGYTF

len: 15
j_gene: TRBJ2-3
v_gene: TRBV4-2
CDR3aa: CASSLTSGGADTQYF

len: 16
j_gene: TRBJ1-2
v_gene: TRBV19
CDR3aa: CASGRDTRAVNYGYTF

len: 15
j_gene: TRBJ1-1
v_gene: TRBV3-1
CDR3aa: CASSQDMGEMTEAFF

len: 14
j_gene: TRBJ2-3
v_gene: TRBV3-1
CDR3aa: CASSLQRGRDTQYF

len: 15
j_gene: TRBJ2-1
v_gene: TRBV2
CDR3aa: CASSGGLVPNNEQFF

len: 18
j_gene: TRBJ2-7
v_gene: TRBV5-1
CDR3aa: CASSFGPTEKLPTYEQYF

len: 13
j_gene: TRBJ2-7
v_gene: TRBV12-3/TRBV12-4
CDR3aa: CASSPTGVSEQYF

len: 12
j_gene: TRBJ2-7
v_gene: TRBV6-1
CDR3aa: CASSGGHDEQYF

len: 15
j_gene: TRBJ2-1
v_gene: TRBV6-1
CDR3aa: CASSESAGGPNEQFF

len: 14
j_gene: TRBJ2-5
v_gene: TRBV11-3
CDR3aa: CASSFPNQQETQYF

len: 14
j_gene: TRBJ1-5
v_gene: TRBV6-1
CDR3aa: CASSAELPNQPQHF

len: 15
j_gene: TRBJ2-7
v_gene: TRBV19
CDR3aa: CASSIGAGATYEQYF

len: 16
j_gene: TRBJ2-7
v_gene: TRBV12-3/TRBV12-4
CDR3aa: CASSLRVIGGSYEQYF

len: 15
j_gene: TRBJ2-1
v_gene: TRBV5-5
CDR3aa: CASSVGPEVYNEQFF

len: 14
j_gene: TRBJ2-7
v_gene: TRBV11-3
CDR3aa: CASSLASGIYEQYF

len: 14
j_gene: TRBJ2-7
v_gene: TRBV6-1
CDR3aa: CASRAGTGLREQYF

len: 13
j_gene: TRBJ2-7
v_gene: TRBV2
CDR3aa: CASKNREGYEQYF

len: 12
j_gene: TRBJ1-5
v_gene: TRBV20-1
CDR3aa: CSAGAGNQPQHF

len: 13
j_gene: TRBJ1-2
v_gene: TRBV6-2/TRBV6-3
CDR3aa: CASSYDRNYGYTF

len: 14
j_gene: TRBJ2-7
v_gene: TRBV30
CDR3aa: CAWSVLGLSHEQYF

len: 20
j_gene: TRBJ1-1
v_gene: TRBV10-3
CDR3aa: CAISESGVAGRIGLNTEAFF

len: 14
j_gene: TRBJ1-5
v_gene: TRBV19
CDR3aa: CASSIGQLNQPQHF

len: 13
j_gene: TRBJ2-5
v_gene: TRBV20-1
CDR3aa: CSAGLGLGETQYF